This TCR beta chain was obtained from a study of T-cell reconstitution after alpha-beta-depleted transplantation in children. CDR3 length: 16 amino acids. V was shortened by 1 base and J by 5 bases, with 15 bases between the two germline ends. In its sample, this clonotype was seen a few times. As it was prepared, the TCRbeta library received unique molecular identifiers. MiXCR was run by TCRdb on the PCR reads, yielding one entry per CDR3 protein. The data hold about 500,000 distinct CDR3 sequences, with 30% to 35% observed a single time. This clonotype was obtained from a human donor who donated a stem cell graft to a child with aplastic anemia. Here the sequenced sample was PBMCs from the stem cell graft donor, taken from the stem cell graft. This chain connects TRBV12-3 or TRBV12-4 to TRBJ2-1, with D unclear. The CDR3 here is CASSLVVQASDNEQFF. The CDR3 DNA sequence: TGTGCCAGCAGTTTAGTGGTGCAGGCGAGCGACAATGAGCAGTTCTTC.